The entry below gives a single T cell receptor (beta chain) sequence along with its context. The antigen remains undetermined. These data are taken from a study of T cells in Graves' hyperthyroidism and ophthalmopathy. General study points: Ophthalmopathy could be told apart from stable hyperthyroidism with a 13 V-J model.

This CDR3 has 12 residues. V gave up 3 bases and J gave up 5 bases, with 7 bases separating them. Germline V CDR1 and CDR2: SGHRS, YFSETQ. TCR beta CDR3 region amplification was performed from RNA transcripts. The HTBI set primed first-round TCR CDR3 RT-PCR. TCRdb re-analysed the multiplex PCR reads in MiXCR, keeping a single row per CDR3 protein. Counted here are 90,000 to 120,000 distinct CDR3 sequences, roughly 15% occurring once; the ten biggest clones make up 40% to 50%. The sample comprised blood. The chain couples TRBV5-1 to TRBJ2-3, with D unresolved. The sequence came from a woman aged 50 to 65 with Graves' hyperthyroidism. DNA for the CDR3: TGCGCCAGCAGCTCACAACGAGATACGCAGTATTTT. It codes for CASSSQRDTQYF.